The clone carrying this T cell receptor beta chain was found once. This record belongs to a study of cytomegalovirus exposure and HLA in healthy donors. Sequenced by immunoSEQ multiplex PCR; TCRdb stores in-frame clones only, minus some. The repertoire consists of under 200,000 clones, with more than 80% occurring once and the leading ten covering more than 2.5%. The CDR3 covers 15 residues. V trimming: 4 bases; J trimming: 3 bases; junction bases outside the gene matches: 8. The V gene's germline CDR1 is SNHLY and CDR2 FYNNEI. Sample: PBMCs. V gene TRBV2 combines with J gene TRBJ2-7; 8 nucleotides agree with TRBD1. This receptor was obtained from a woman between 18 and 30 years old in good health and CMV-seropositive. The CDR3 coding sequence is TGTGCCAGCAGTGCATTCAGGGGGCGTAGCTACGAGCAGTACTTC. Amino acids: CASSAFRGRSYEQYF. The variable domain in full, with the rest retrieved from reference TRBV2 and TRBJ2-7, is EPEVTQTPSHQVTQMGQEVILRCVPISNHLYFYWYRQILGQKVEFLVSFYNNEISEKSEIFDDQFSVERPDGSNFTLKIRSTKLEDSAMYFCASSAFRGRSYEQYFGPGTRLTVT.